Listed here are 2 T cell receptor beta chains from one sample, sequenced in a study of blood T cell repertoires in COVID-19. Data came from immunoSEQ multiplex PCR; TCRdb stores just in-frame clones and leaves some out. The sample lists over 35,000 clones, around nine tenths occurring once. Sequences were obtained from peripheral blood. Every receptor here comes from a man in his 70s with active COVID-19.

The CDR3 DNA follows: TGTGCCAGCAGTTCGGTAGGGGGCACAGATACGCAGTATTTT. Protein: CASSSVGGTDTQYF. The chain combines TRBV7-3 with TRBJ2-3; possible D gene TRBD1, 5 bases. Germline CDR1 and CDR2: SGHTA and FQGTGA. The CDR3 runs 14 residues. Trimming left V 6 bases short and J 1 base short, with 11 bases between.

This clone was seen only a few times. The chain has TRBV18 and TRBJ1-1, with a weak D call TRBD1 (5 bases). Germline values: CDR1 KGHSH, CDR2 LQKENI. V was cut by 6 bases and J by 1 base, with 12 bases left in between. The CDR3 contains 14 residues. CDR3 DNA: TGTGCCAGCTCCCAAGACAGACAGAACACTGAAGCTTTCTTT. Translation: CASSQDRQNTEAFF.